At least ten counts were recorded for the clone carrying this T cell receptor (beta chain). The antigen is undetermined. This entry comes from a study of glioma-infiltrating T cells. The CDR3 spans 14 residues. The germline CDR1 and CDR2 sequences are MDHEN and SYDVKM. Trimming removed 6 bases from V and 3 bases from J, with 14 bases in between. General study points: Tissue and blood shared very few CDR3 sequences. Non-neoplastic patients had below-expected tissue-blood divergence, while all gliomas exceeded expectation.

The iRepertoire nested amplicon-rescue multiplex PCR amplified TCR alpha and beta CDR3s from RNA. Tissue mRNA or PBMC total RNA, 100-400 ng, went into one-step reverse transcription and amplification. From the multiplex PCR reads, TCRdb called clonotypes with MiXCR, one entry per CDR3 protein. The sample consists of roughly 120,000 distinct CDR3 sequences, less than 30% of them appearing once. The origin of this receptor is a human donor with low-grade glioma or glioblastoma, undergoing nonglioma brain surgery, or in good health (not recorded which). V usage is TRBV28 and J usage is TRBJ2-5, with a weak D call TRBD2 (5 bases). Sequencing was performed on glioma tissue, nonneoplastic brain tissue, or PBMCs (not recorded which). The CDR3 protein is CASSLTSSEETQYF. CDR3 in DNA: TGTGCCAGCAGCCTCACTAGTAGCGAAGAGACCCAGTACTTC.